A single T cell receptor beta chain is shown here with its context. Its ends do not fully match the called genes, so a read error is possible. CDR1 is SEHNR and CDR2 is FQNEAQ in the germline V gene (reference sequence). The CDR3 has 14 amino acids. A second about 7 to 11 cycle PCR used barcoded and J-beta primers. TCRdb itself ran the 5' RACE reads through MiXCR, one entry per CDR3 protein. This sample yields 1,500,000 or so distinct CDR3 sequences, of which 59% are seen a single time; 5% to 7% belongs to the top ten. The sample originates from a study of blood T cells in healthy people across ages. Sequencing was done on a sample of blood. This chain uses TRBV7-9 with TRBJ2-3, with TRBD1 as a possible D gene (6 bases). The origin of this receptor is a man younger than 35 in good health. The CDR3 DNA sequence: TGTGTCAGCAGCCTGGACAGAAACACAGATACGCAGTATTTT. Translation gives CVSSLDRNTDTQYF. The entire variable domain, with the rest obtained from reference TRBV7-9 and TRBJ2-3, is as follows: DTGVSQNPRHKITKRGQNVTFRCDPISEHNRLYWYRQTLGQGPEFLTYFQNEAQLEKSRLLSDRFSAERPKGSFSTLEIQRTEQGDSAMYLCVSSLDRNTDTQYFGPGTRLTVL.